This TCR beta chain appears in the sequencing data of a study of graft-versus-host responses after intestinal transplantation. TCRdb's copy holds only in-frame clones and misses some; the assay was immunoSEQ multiplex PCR. The sample contains about 120,000 clones, approximately 90% of which appear only once. A remark on this clone: No antigen is known for it.

Germline values: CDR1 KGHSH, CDR2 LQKENI. The CDR3 is 14 residues long. The ends were cut back, 0 bases at V and 6 bases at J, with 11 bases in the middle. The source material was unstimulated CD4+ T cells sorted from spleen or lymph node cells, sampled before intestinal transplant. V gene TRBV18 combines with J gene TRBJ1-1, with D tentatively TRBD1 (5 bases). This sequence was found in a human donor who received an intestinal transplant. This CDR3 is CASSPPERGPEAFF. CDR3 bases: TGTGCCAGCTCACCACCGGAAAGGGGCCCTGAAGCTTTCTTT.